The entry that follows covers one TCR beta chain sequence. This clone's antigen is unknown. Base qualities are not provided; no much larger clone lies one nucleotide away. The sample is drawn from a study of blood T cell repertoires in COVID-19 (dated by TCRdb to 2018 to 2021). Notes on the research overall: Samples from collaborators originated in the United States, Italy and Spain and spanned both the acute and convalescent phases of COVID-19. The prospective study material was composed of cDNA or gDNA derived from T cells, B-cell-depleted T cells, or PBMCs. Deeply sampled blood TCRbeta repertoires from subjects exposed to, actively infected with, or recovered from COVID-19 were included in the dataset. The repertoires were released in a freely available public database intended as a resource for research on the immune response to SARS-CoV-2. Samples were obtained from the ongoing ImmuneRACE study (first 160 participants) and from 1,000 to 1,500 subjects provided by 6 global collaborators. Nearly every sample came with metadata listing a de-identified subject ID, COVID-19 status, age in years and sex. Where HLA class I and class II types were available, the types were taken from metadata supplied by the sample provider, not from assay-based typing. General conclusions and limits of the study: How much clinical and demographic metadata was included differed by source and by participant, and the metadata was provided uncurated.

TCRbeta CDR3 regions were amplified from genomic DNA using the immunoSEQ Assay, a bias-controlled multiplex PCR. Regarding the original processing steps: The number of nucleated cells in each sample was estimated from the amplification of reference gene primers within the assay. To quantify the absolute abundance of each unique TCRbeta CDR3 rearrangement, sequence reads were collapsed and filtered. For each sample, productive Simpson clonality was calculated by taking the square root of Simpson's diversity index across productive rearrangements. Entries here come from immuneACCESS through TCRdb and include only in-frame sequences with V and J called. Some clones fail to appear in such tables; in the studies checked, an unresolved V gene covers under half of the shortfall, and the cause of the remainder is unknown. V, J and clone size are those of that table, while D and trimming were read from the DNA. The table for this sample lists over 250,000 clones; 87% of them were counted only once. The ten largest account for about 1.6% of the sample.

CDR1 and CDR2, per the germline V gene (reference sequence), are GTSNPN and SVGIG. The CDR3 sequence holds 16 residues, the cysteine and phenylalanine included. The DNA shown is the 48-base CDR3, in frame from base 1. Trimming removed 0 bases from V and 3 bases from J, leaving 12 bases between the germline ends. A second Seattle source provided samples from volunteer blood donors who had recovered from COVID-19. The collaborating institutions used their own protocols to collect whole blood in K2EDTA tubes. For TCRbeta analysis, collaborators shipped samples as frozen whole blood, isolated PBMCs, or DNA extracted from either of those sample types.

This TCR derives from a woman aged 40 to 49 who had recovered from COVID-19. Sequenced: peripheral blood. Recombination joined TRBV30 with TRBJ1-6, with a tentative D gene TRBD1 over 6 matching bases. The CDR3 amino acid sequence is: CAWSVSLDSYNSPLHF. The nucleotide sequence reads TGTGCCTGGAGTGTATCTCTGGACAGCTATAATTCACCCCTCCACTTT.